These 14 T cell receptor beta chains came from one sample sequenced in a study of CD8+ T cells in alopecia areata. Reverse transcription of extracted RNA yielded cDNA, which provided the sequencing template. Clones were read by immunoSEQ multiplex PCR, and TCRdb kept only the in-frame ones, dropping some. This repertoire shows about 140,000 clones, 58% found once; its top ten account for around 6%. This specimen consisted of CD4+ T cells sorted from blood, obtained at week 0. The receptor set was obtained from a human donor with alopecia areata.

This chain uses TRBV29-1 with TRBJ2-5; 11 nucleotides match TRBD1. V shed 4 bases, J shed 1 base, and the junction held 5 bases outside the gene matches. The CDR3 spans 15 residues. From germline, CDR1 is SQVTM and CDR2 ANQGSEA. The CDR3 DNA follows: TGCAGCGTTGCTGGACAGGGGGCTCTCCAAGAGACCCAGTACTTC. Residues: CSVAGQGALQETQYF.

The V and J genes are TRBV4-2 and TRBJ2-5; 9 bases are shared with TRBD1. V gave up 4 bases and J gave up 5 bases; unmatched junction bases: 2. The CDR3 spans 13 residues. From germline, CDR1 is LGHNA and CDR2 YNFKEQ. CDR3 region: CASSLGQGETQYF. CDR3 DNA: TGTGCCAGCAGCCTGGGACAGGGCGAGACCCAGTACTTC.

The chain combines TRBV9 with TRBJ2-3; 9 bases line up with TRBD2. The V gene end was trimmed by 4 bases and the J gene end by 3 bases; junction bases not matched to a gene: 6. The CDR3 extends over 15 amino acids. The germline V gene encodes CDR1 SGDLS and CDR2 YYNGEE. The CDR3 nucleotides are TGTGCCAGCAGCACACCGGGACTAGCAACAGATACGCAGTATTTT. It translates to CASSTPGLATDTQYF. The whole variable domain, remainder taken from reference TRBV9 and TRBJ2-3, is DSGVTQTPKHLITATGQRVTLRCSPRSGDLSVYWYQQSLDQGLQFLIQYYNGEERAKGNILERFSAQQFPDLHSELNLSSLELGDSALYFCASSTPGLATDTQYFGPGTRLTVL.

This clone was seen only a few times. This chain uses TRBV14 with TRBJ2-1, with D unresolved. CDR1 and CDR2 (germline): SGHDN, FVKESK. Trimming removed 3 bases at V and 5 bases at J, with 5 bases between. The CDR3 contains 12 residues. The CDR3 here is CASSQYHNEQFF. CDR3 DNA sequence: TGTGCCAGCAGCCAGTACCACAATGAGCAGTTCTTC.

This clone was observed once. The chain recombines TRBV7-9 with TRBJ1-2; a possible D gene is TRBD1 (6 bases). The CDR3 is 13 amino acids. V was pared by 6 bases and J by 4 bases, with 12 bases between. CDR1 and CDR2 from the germline V gene are SEHNR and FQNEAQ (reference sequence). CDR3: CASSPGDAYGYTF. In DNA, the CDR3 is TGTGCCAGCAGTCCAGGGGACGCCTATGGCTACACCTTC.

This clone has a single count. The CDR3 nucleotides read TGTGCCACCAGCACGGATAAGAACACTGAAGCTTTCTTT. This codes for CATSTDKNTEAFF. The chain recombines TRBV15 with TRBJ1-1, with D unresolved. V was trimmed by 4 bases and J by 1 base, leaving 7 bases between them. CDR3 length: 13 residues. CDR1 and CDR2 from the germline V gene are LNHNV and YYDKDF (reference sequence).

V usage is TRBV15 and J usage is TRBJ2-3, with D possibly matching TRBD2 (7 bases). Germline V gene sequence: CDR1 LNHNV, CDR2 YYDKDF (reference sequence). Trimming cost V 1 base and J 0 bases, with 17 bases left between them. The CDR3 covers 18 residues. CDR3 region: CATSRGGGPGKSTDTQYF. As DNA, the CDR3 is TGTGCCACCAGCAGAGGCGGGGGCCCCGGGAAGAGCACAGATACGCAGTATTTT.

The chain recombines TRBV29-1 with TRBJ2-7, with TRBD1 identical over 9 bases. CDR3 length: 13 amino acids. CDR1 and CDR2 (germline): SQVTM, ANQGSEA. The V and J ends lost 6 bases and 1 base, in that order; junction bases with no gene match: 4. CDR3 nucleotides: TGCAGCGTCTCCGGGACAGGGTCCTACGAGCAGTACTTC. This encodes CSVSGTGSYEQYF.

A few counts support this clone. This rearrangement joins TRBV4-1 to TRBJ1-1; D is unclear. Germline values: CDR1 MGHRA, CDR2 YSYEKL. The CDR3 length is 13 residues. V was shortened by 7 bases and J by 2 bases, with 11 bases between the two germline ends. The CDR3 spells CASKDTVNTEAFF. The DNA for the CDR3 is TGCGCCAGCAAAGACACGGTAAACACTGAAGCTTTCTTT.

The chain is built from TRBV29-1 and TRBJ1-1; weak D call: TRBD1 (5 bases). This CDR3 region has 12 residues. Germline-derived CDR1 and CDR2 are SQVTM and ANQGSEA. Deletions cut 7 bases from V and 1 base from J, with 10 bases between. CDR3 residues: CSGGDPNTEAFF. The CDR3 DNA reads TGCAGCGGGGGCGATCCGAACACTGAAGCTTTCTTT. Full variable domain (remainder filled in from reference TRBV29-1 and TRBJ1-1): SAVISQKPSRDICQRGTSLTIQCQVDSQVTMMFWYRQQPGQSLTLIATANQGSEATYESGFVIDKFPISRPNLTFSTLTVSNMSPEDSSIYLCSGGDPNTEAFFGQGTRLTVV.

The J gene is TRBJ2-2, the V gene TRBV10-3; 8 positions agree with TRBD2. The CDR3 is 18 residues long. Germline V gene sequence: CDR1 ENHRY, CDR2 SYGVKD. Germline trimming cut 5 bases from V and 2 bases from J; bases unmatched to any gene: 13. CDR3 protein: CAISKIPPGLGNTGELFF. In DNA form, the CDR3 reads TGTGCCATCAGTAAAATCCCCCCGGGACTAGGAAACACCGGGGAGCTGTTTTTT.

This sequence joins TRBV29-1 and TRBJ2-5; weak D call: TRBD1 (5 bases). Per the germline V gene, CDR1 is SQVTM and CDR2 is ANQGSEA. This CDR3 is built from 14 residues. Trimming took off 4 bases at V and 0 bases at J, with 12 bases between the two ends. The CDR3: CSVARQLNQETQYF. The CDR3 DNA follows: TGCAGCGTTGCGAGACAGCTGAACCAAGAGACCCAGTACTTC.

In its sample, this clone was seen a few times. The chain links TRBV4-1 to TRBJ2-2; no clear D gene. Germline lookup yields CDR1 MGHRA and CDR2 YSYEKL. The CDR3 loop spans 15 amino acids. The V end lost 6 bases, the J end lost 4 bases, and 15 bases lay between the germline ends. The CDR3 nucleotides read TGCGCCAGCAGTCCAGGCAGATTCGCCACCGGGGAGCTGTTTTTT. Protein sequence: CASSPGRFATGELFF.

The chain joins TRBV27 to TRBJ1-5, with D tentatively TRBD1 (6 bases). Germline CDR1 MNHEY, CDR2 SMNVEV (reference sequence). Trimming cost V 6 bases and J 9 bases, with 24 bases left between them. The CDR3 runs to 16 residues. CDR3 bases: TGTGCCAGCAGAGCCCTCCCACAGGGCCACGGTGGGCCCCAGCATTTT. Its translation is CASRALPQGHGGPQHF.